This TCR beta chain was recorded in a study of blood T cell repertoires in COVID-19 (dated by TCRdb to the early 2020s). Regarding the study in general: Samples from collaborators originated in the United States, Italy and Spain and spanned both the acute and convalescent phases of COVID-19. The material from the prospective study consisted of cDNA or gDNA derived from T cells, B-cell-depleted T cells, or PBMCs. Deeply sampled blood TCRbeta repertoires from subjects exposed to, actively infected with, or recovered from COVID-19 were included in the dataset. A freely available public database, intended as a resource for researchers studying the immune response to SARS-CoV-2, is where the repertoires were released. The samples were drawn from the first 160 participants of the ongoing ImmuneRACE study and from more than 1,000 subjects provided by 6 global collaborators. The sample metadata nearly always contained a de-identified subject ID, COVID-19 status, age in years and sex. Where available, HLA class I and class II types were taken from metadata supplied by the sample provider and were not determined by assay-based typing. Paper-wide results and their limitations: Clinical and demographic metadata were provided uncurated, with the amount varying by source and participant.

At one collaborating source in Seattle, patients were enrolled during active infection and were followed longitudinally through the course of disease. Each collaborating institution followed its own protocols to collect whole blood in K2EDTA tubes. For TCRbeta analysis, collaborators shipped samples in one of three forms: frozen whole blood, isolated PBMCs, or DNA extracted from either of those sample types. Concerning this clone itself: Its antigen is unknown. No base-level quality is on record; no much larger clone is a single base apart.

TCRbeta CDR3 regions were amplified from genomic DNA using the immunoSEQ Assay, a bias-controlled multiplex PCR. The study's processing was this. The number of nucleated cells in each sample was estimated from the amplification of reference gene primers within the assay. To quantify the absolute abundance of each unique TCRbeta CDR3 rearrangement, sequence reads were collapsed and filtered. For each sample, productive Simpson clonality was calculated as the square root of Simpson's diversity index across productive rearrangements. Entries here come from immuneACCESS through TCRdb and include only in-frame sequences with V and J called. Some clones fail to appear in such tables; in the studies checked, an unresolved V gene covers under half of the shortfall, and the cause of the remainder is unknown. Clone size and V and J calls were adopted from that table, with D and trimming inferred from the DNA. This sample lists more than 200,000 clones; about nine tenths were detected once. Approximately 2.5% of the sample is taken by the ten largest.

Via the germline V gene, CDR1 is LGHNA and CDR2 YSLEER. CDR3 length: 15 amino acids, cysteine to phenylalanine. Only CDR3 DNA is held: 45 bases, read in frame from base 1. Germline trimming amounts to 0 bases on V and 4 bases on J, with 4 as the count of junction bases outside the gene matches. Specimen: peripheral blood. The V and J segments used are TRBV4-3 and TRBJ1-2, with TRBD1 identical over 8 junction bases. The receptor comes from a young man with COVID-19, enrolled during active disease. The CDR3 loop reads CASSQDLGQVYGYTF. The nucleotide sequence reads as follows: TGCGCCAGCAGCCAAGATTTGGGACAGGTCTATGGCTACACCTTC.